These T cell receptor beta chains were read from a single sample in a study of blood T cell repertoires in COVID-19. Sequencing was performed with immunoSEQ multiplex PCR; in TCRdb, only in-frame clones are kept and a portion is missing. The sample includes about 280,000 clones, 83% seen only once; the top ten take roughly 9.4%. The specimen was peripheral blood. The receptors originated from a woman aged 45-65 years who had recovered from COVID-19. The CDR3 runs from the conserved cysteine through the conserved F or W. The D gene is left open where the match is weak. The size entry is marked missing in some rows and otherwise reads once, few, many or a size class.

TGTGCCAGCAGCCGCGACAGGGTCGGCAATCAGCCCCAGCATTTT	CASSRDRVGNQPQHF	TRBJ1-5	TRBV7-9	-	TRBD1
TGTGCCAGCAGGGAAAAAGTCGGGGACAGGGGGCGGACCGGTGGAGAGACCCAGTACTTC	CASREKVGDRGRTGGETQYF	TRBJ2-5	TRBV7-8	-	TRBD1
TGTGCCAGCAGTTTCCTAGCGGGGGGGGCCAATGAGCAGTTCTTC	CASSFLAGGANEQFF	TRBJ2-1	TRBV27	few	TRBD2
TGCAGCGTTGCATCCAGGTTGAACACTGAAGCTTTCTTT	CSVASRLNTEAFF	TRBJ1-1	TRBV29-1	few	-
TGCAGCGGAGCGAGTTCTGGTGAAAAACTGTTTTTT	CSGASSGEKLFF	TRBJ1-4	TRBV29-1	-	-
TGTGCCAGCAGTTGGGGCGGGGGGAACACAGATACGCAGTATTTT	CASSWGGGNTDTQYF	TRBJ2-3	TRBV7-2	-	TRBD2
TGTGCCAGTAGTATCCGACAGGGCCTGACTAGCAATCAGCCCCAGCATTTT	CASSIRQGLTSNQPQHF	TRBJ1-5	TRBV19	-	TRBD1
TGTGCCAGCAGGCGGACAGGGAGCACTGAAGCTTTCTTT	CASRRTGSTEAFF	TRBJ1-1	TRBV6-4	-	TRBD1
TGTGCCAGCAGTTATCGGACCCGGGACAGCTTAAACACTGAAGCTTTCTTT	CASSYRTRDSLNTEAFF	TRBJ1-1	TRBV6-2/TRBV6-3	-	TRBD1
TGTGCCAGCAGCCCGGACAGGGTCTCACCCCTCCACTTT	CASSPDRVSPLHF	TRBJ1-6	TRBV14	-	TRBD1
TGTGCCAGCTCACCGAGGACAGGCCCGAACACTGAAGCTTTCTTT	CASSPRTGPNTEAFF	TRBJ1-1	TRBV18	-	TRBD1
TGCAGTGCTAGTCTTCAGGGACAGGGCGGAGACTATGGCTACACCTTC	CSASLQGQGGDYGYTF	TRBJ1-2	TRBV20-1	-	TRBD1
TGTGCCAGCATTCCAAGCCGGGCAGCGGGCTCCTACAATGAGCAGTTCTTC	CASIPSRAAGSYNEQFF	TRBJ2-1	TRBV28	-	-
TGTGCCAGCAGCTCTTTCACGAGGGATCAGCAGCCCCAGCATTTT	CASSSFTRDQQPQHF	TRBJ1-5	TRBV5-5	-	-
TGTGCCTGGAGCAGGTCCAATGAGCAGTTCTTC	CAWSRSNEQFF	TRBJ2-1	TRBV30	-	-
TGTGCCAGCAGCCCGAGTGGAGGGCCCCAGCATTTT	CASSPSGGPQHF	TRBJ1-5	TRBV5-6	-	-
TGCGCCAGCAGCCAGGACCGGGACAGTTCCTACGAGCAGTACTTC	CASSQDRDSSYEQYF	TRBJ2-7	TRBV4-3	-	TRBD1
TGCGCCAGCAGCCAGGCCACGCGCGGGGGGGCCGGGTGGACCGGGGAGCTGTTTTTT	CASSQATRGGAGWTGELFF	TRBJ2-2	TRBV4-1	-	TRBD2
TGCGCCAGCAGCCAAGGGAGGCTTTCAGTTCGGTTTTTT	CASSQGRLSVRFF	TRBJ1-4	TRBV4-3	-	-
TGTGCCAGCAAGGGGGGGGTCTCCTACGAGCAGTACTTC	CASKGGVSYEQYF	TRBJ2-7	TRBV28	-	-
TGCGCCAGCAGCCAAAAACTAGCGGGAGGAGACAATGAGCAGTTCTTC	CASSQKLAGGDNEQFF	TRBJ2-1	TRBV4-3	-	TRBD2
TGTGCCAGCTCACCTGCCTGGGGCGCTGACCAAGCTTTCTTT	CASSPAWGADQAFF	TRBJ1-1	TRBV18	-	-
TGTGCCAGCACCCCCTCTTACGGAGATAATTCACCCCTCCACTTT	CASTPSYGDNSPLHF	TRBJ1-6	TRBV5-4	-	-
TGTGCCAGCAGCTTAGGGGGCCTGGACAGTAACTATGGCTACACCTTC	CASSLGGLDSNYGYTF	TRBJ1-2	TRBV7-8	once	-
TGCAGCGTTGACAATTATCAATCTCGGTACAATGAGCAGTTCTTC	CSVDNYQSRYNEQFF	TRBJ2-1	TRBV29-1	-	-
TGTGCCAGCAGCTTAGTCCTCCAGGGGGCCGAGCAGTACTTC	CASSLVLQGAEQYF	TRBJ2-7	TRBV7-9	-	TRBD1
TGTGCCAGCAGCTTAATCGTTAATAGCAATCAGCCCCAGCATTTT	CASSLIVNSNQPQHF	TRBJ1-5	TRBV7-2	-	-
TGTGCCAGCTCACGGACTGACAGGGGAACTGAAGCTTTCTTT	CASSRTDRGTEAFF	TRBJ1-1	TRBV18	-	TRBD1
TGTGCCAGCAGCTCAAGACGGGGAGATACGCAGTATTTT	CASSSRRGDTQYF	TRBJ2-3	TRBV11-1	-	-
TGTGCCAGCAGCTTACAGGGGGCGCAGAACACTGAAGCTTTCTTT	CASSLQGAQNTEAFF	TRBJ1-1	TRBV7-2	-	TRBD1
TGTGCCAGCAGCTTGATTAGCGGGAGTGGAAATGAGCAGTTCTTC	CASSLISGSGNEQFF	TRBJ2-1	TRBV5-4	-	TRBD2
TGTGCCAGCAGCCAGACAGGGAGGATTTCACCCCTCCACTTT	CASSQTGRISPLHF	TRBJ1-6	TRBV6-5	-	TRBD1
TGTGCCAGTAGTCTACAGGGGGCGAACACTGAAGCTTTCTTT	CASSLQGANTEAFF	TRBJ1-1	TRBV19	-	TRBD1
TGTGCCAGCAGCCTGGAGGGACTCATGGGCTACACCTTC	CASSLEGLMGYTF	TRBJ1-2	TRBV7-2	-	-
TGCGCCAGCAGCCAAGAACAGGGGGCCTTCGTTCAGCCCCAGCATTTT	CASSQEQGAFVQPQHF	TRBJ1-5	TRBV4-1	-	TRBD1
TGTGCCAGCAATAAATTAATCGTGACAGATACGCAGTATTTT	CASNKLIVTDTQYF	TRBJ2-3	TRBV2	-	-
TGTGCCAGCAGCCCGGACCCCGGCGGGGGTACGCAGTATTTT	CASSPDPGGGTQYF	TRBJ2-3	TRBV7-3	-	TRBD2
TGTGCCGGTCTTGGGGCTAGCGGGGGGGGAGATACGCAGTATTTT	CAGLGASGGGDTQYF	TRBJ2-3	TRBV6-5	-	TRBD2
TGTGCCAGCGGCGGGTCGTACAATGAGCAGTTCTTC	CASGGSYNEQFF	TRBJ2-1	TRBV2	-	-
TGCGCCAGCAGCCAGGGACCGGGAGCTGGAAACACCATATATTTT	CASSQGPGAGNTIYF	TRBJ1-3	TRBV4-1	-	-
TGTGCCAGCAGCCGCGGACAGGGGAGACTCGTTGACTACACCTTC	CASSRGQGRLVDYTF	TRBJ1-2	TRBV4-2	-	TRBD1
TGTGCCAGCAGGCGGGCAGGAATTTACGAGCAGTACTTC	CASRRAGIYEQYF	TRBJ2-7	TRBV28	few	-
TGTGCCAGCTGGGGGGGACGGAACTCTGGGGCCAACGTCCTGACTTTC	CASWGGRNSGANVLTF	TRBJ2-6	TRBV27	-	TRBD2
TGTGCCAGCAGCCTCGCCGGGGTCAACTCACCCCTCCACTTT	CASSLAGVNSPLHF	TRBJ1-6	TRBV7-9	-	-
TGCGCCACCCGACATGGACAGGGGGCGGACACTGAAGCTTTCTTT	CATRHGQGADTEAFF	TRBJ1-1	TRBV4-1	-	TRBD1
TGTGCCAGCAGCCGGGACAGGGACCATGAGCAGTTCTTC	CASSRDRDHEQFF	TRBJ2-1	TRBV6-5	-	TRBD1